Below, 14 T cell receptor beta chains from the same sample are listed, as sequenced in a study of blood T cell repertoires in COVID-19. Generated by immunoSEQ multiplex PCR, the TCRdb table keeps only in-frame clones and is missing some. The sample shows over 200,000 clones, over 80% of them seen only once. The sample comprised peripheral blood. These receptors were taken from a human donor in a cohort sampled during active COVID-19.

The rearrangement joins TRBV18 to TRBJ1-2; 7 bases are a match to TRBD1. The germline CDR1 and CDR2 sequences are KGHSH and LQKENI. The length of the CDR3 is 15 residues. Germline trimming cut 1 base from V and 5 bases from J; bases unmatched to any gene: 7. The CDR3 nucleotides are TGTGCCAGCTCACCACTTACCGGGACAGAGTATGGCTACACCTTC. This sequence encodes CASSPLTGTEYGYTF. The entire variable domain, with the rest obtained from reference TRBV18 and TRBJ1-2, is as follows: NAGVMQNPRHLVRRRGQEARLRCSPMKGHSHVYWYRQLPEEGLKFMVYLQKENIIDESGMPKERFSAEFPKEGPSILRIQQVVRGDSAAYFCASSPLTGTEYGYTFGSGTRLTVV.

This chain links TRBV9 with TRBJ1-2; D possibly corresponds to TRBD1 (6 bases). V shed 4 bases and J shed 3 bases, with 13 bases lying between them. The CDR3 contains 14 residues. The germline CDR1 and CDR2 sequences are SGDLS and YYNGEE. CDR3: CASSPQGSDYGYTF. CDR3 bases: TGTGCCAGCAGCCCCCAGGGGTCGGACTATGGCTACACCTTC.

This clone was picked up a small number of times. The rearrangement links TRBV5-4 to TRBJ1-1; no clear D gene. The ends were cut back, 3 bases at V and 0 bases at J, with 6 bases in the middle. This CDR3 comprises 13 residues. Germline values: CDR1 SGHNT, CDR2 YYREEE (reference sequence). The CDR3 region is CASSSFLNTEAFF. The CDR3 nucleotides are TGTGCCAGCAGCTCGTTTTTGAACACTGAAGCTTTCTTT.

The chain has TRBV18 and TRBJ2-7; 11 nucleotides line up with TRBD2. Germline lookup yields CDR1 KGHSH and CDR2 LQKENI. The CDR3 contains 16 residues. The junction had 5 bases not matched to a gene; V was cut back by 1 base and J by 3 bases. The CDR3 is CASSPLPTSGSYEQYF. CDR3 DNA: TGTGCCAGCTCACCACTTCCCACTAGCGGGAGCTACGAGCAGTACTTC.

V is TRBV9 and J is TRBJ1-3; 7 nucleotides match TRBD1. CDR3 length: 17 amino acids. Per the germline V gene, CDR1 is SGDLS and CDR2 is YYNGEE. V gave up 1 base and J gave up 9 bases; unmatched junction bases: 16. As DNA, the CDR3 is TGTGCCAGCAGCGTATCTCCTTTAGAGACAGGGAGGACCACCATATATTTT. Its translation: CASSVSPLETGRTTIYF. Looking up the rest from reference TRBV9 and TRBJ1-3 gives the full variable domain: DSGVTQTPKHLITATGQRVTLRCSPRSGDLSVYWYQQSLDQGLQFLIQYYNGEERAKGNILERFSAQQFPDLHSELNLSSLELGDSALYFCASSVSPLETGRTTIYFGEGSWLTVV.

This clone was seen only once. The CDR3 reads CASSVHPGQGAEEQYF. The CDR3 DNA reads as TGTGCCAGCAGCGTCCATCCAGGACAGGGGGCGGAAGAGCAGTACTTC. J is TRBJ2-7 and V is TRBV4-2; TRBD1 agrees at 11 bases. This CDR3 has 16 residues. CDR1 and CDR2 (germline): LGHNA, YNFKEQ. V lost 5 bases and J lost 7; bases outside the gene matches: 13.

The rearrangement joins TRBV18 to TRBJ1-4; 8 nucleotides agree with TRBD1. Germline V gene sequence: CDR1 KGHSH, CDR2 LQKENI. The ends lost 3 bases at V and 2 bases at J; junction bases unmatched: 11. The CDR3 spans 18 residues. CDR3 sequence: CASSPTTGELSTNEKLFF. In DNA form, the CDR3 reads TGTGCCAGCTCACCTACGACAGGGGAACTTAGTACTAATGAAAAACTGTTTTTT. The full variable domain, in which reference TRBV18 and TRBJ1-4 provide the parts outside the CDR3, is NAGVMQNPRHLVRRRGQEARLRCSPMKGHSHVYWYRQLPEEGLKFMVYLQKENIIDESGMPKERFSAEFPKEGPSILRIQQVVRGDSAAYFCASSPTTGELSTNEKLFFGSGTQLSVL.

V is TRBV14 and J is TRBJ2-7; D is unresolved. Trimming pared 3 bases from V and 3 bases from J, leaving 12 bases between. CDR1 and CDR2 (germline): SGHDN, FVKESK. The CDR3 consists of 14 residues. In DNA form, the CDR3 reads TGTGCCAGCAGCCACCTCCAGGCTGGCTACGAGCAGTACTTC. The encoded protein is CASSHLQAGYEQYF. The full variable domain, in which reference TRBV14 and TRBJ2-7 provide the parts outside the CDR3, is EAGVTQFPSHSVIEKGQTVTLRCDPISGHDNLYWYRRVMGKEIKFLLHFVKESKQDESGMPNNRFLAERTGGTYSTLKVQPAELEDSGVYFCASSHLQAGYEQYFGPGTRLTVT.

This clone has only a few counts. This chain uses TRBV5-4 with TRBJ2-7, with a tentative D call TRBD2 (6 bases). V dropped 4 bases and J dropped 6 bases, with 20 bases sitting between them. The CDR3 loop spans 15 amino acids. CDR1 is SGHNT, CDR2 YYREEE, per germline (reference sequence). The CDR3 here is CASSPATSHRSEQYF. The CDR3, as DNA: TGTGCCAGCAGCCCTGCGACTAGTCACCGCTCCGAGCAGTACTTC.

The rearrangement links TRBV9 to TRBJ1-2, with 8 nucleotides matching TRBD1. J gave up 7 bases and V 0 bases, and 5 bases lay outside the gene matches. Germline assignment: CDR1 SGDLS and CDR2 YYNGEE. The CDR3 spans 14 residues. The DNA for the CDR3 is TGTGCCAGCAGCGTAGTTGGACAGGGAAGTGGCTACACCTTC. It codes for CASSVVGQGSGYTF.

The CDR3 is CASSYSGLMTANEQYF. The CDR3 bases are TGTGCCAGCAGTTACTCTGGACTTATGACTGCCAACGAGCAGTACTTC. The rearrangement joins TRBV6-5 to TRBJ2-7; perhaps TRBD2 as D (5 bases). Germline V gene sequence: CDR1 MNHEY, CDR2 SVGAGI. This CDR3 region has 16 residues. Trimming shortened V by 0 bases and J by 5 bases, and 17 bases separated the two germline ends.

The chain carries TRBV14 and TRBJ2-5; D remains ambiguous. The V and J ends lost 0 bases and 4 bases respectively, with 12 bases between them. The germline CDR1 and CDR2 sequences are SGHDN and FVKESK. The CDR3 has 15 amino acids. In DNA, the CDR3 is TGTGCCAGCAGCCAAGATCGTGCCTTCGGAGAGACCCAGTACTTC. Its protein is CASSQDRAFGETQYF.

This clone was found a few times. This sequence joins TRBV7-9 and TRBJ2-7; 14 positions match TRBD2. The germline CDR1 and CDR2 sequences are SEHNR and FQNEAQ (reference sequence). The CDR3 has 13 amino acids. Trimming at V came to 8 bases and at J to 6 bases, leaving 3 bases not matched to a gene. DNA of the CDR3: TGTGCCAGCGGACTAGCGGGAGGAGGCGAGCAGTACTTC. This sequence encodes CASGLAGGGEQYF.

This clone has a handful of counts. The CDR3 reads CAPSGSGGDTQYF. In DNA form, the CDR3 reads TGTGCCCCTAGCGGGAGTGGTGGAGATACGCAGTATTTT. This chain links TRBV30 with TRBJ2-3; TRBD2 matches 10 bases. There are 13 residues in the CDR3. Germline V gene sequence: CDR1 GTSNPN, CDR2 SVGIG (reference sequence). Losses at the gene ends were 8 bases for V and 5 bases for J; bases not matched to a gene: 7.